This T cell receptor (beta chain) was recovered during a study of T-cell reconstitution after alpha-beta-depleted transplantation in children. This clonotype was seen many times. Unique molecular identifiers were incorporated when the TCRbeta library was constructed. Each CDR3 protein gets one entry after TCRdb re-called the PCR reads with MiXCR. The repertoire holds about 110,000 distinct CDR3 sequences, with 10% as singletons. Sequenced material: PBMCs from the stem cell graft donor, taken from the stem cell graft. The receptor comes from a human donor who donated a stem cell graft to a child with acute lymphoblastic leukemia.

This CDR3 is CATSDPRGTGANVLTF. DNA for the CDR3: TGTGCCACCAGTGACCCCAGGGGGACTGGGGCCAACGTCCTGACTTTC. This sequence joins TRBV24-1 and TRBJ2-6; TRBD1 aligns across 7 bases. Germline CDR1 and CDR2: KGHDR and SFDVKD. V was pared by 4 bases and J by 2 bases, with 4 bases of the junction left unmatched. The CDR3 has 16 amino acids.